Below, 32 T cell receptor beta chains from the same sample are listed, as sequenced in a study of control samples from healthy donors and cancer patients. Sequenced by immunoSEQ multiplex PCR; TCRdb stores in-frame clones only, minus some. This table has over 120,000 clones, more than 85% appearing once. The sample comprised blood. The receptors derive from a man aged 25-40 years in good health.

CDR3 sequence: CAIGNRVQGVNTEAFF. The CDR3 nucleotides read TGTGCCATCGGGAACAGGGTTCAAGGTGTGAACACTGAAGCTTTCTTT. The rearrangement joins TRBV10-3 to TRBJ1-1, with D maybe TRBD1 (6 bases). The CDR3 sequence is 16 residues long. Germline values: CDR1 ENHRY, CDR2 SYGVKD. The V and J ends lost 8 bases and 0 bases respectively, with 19 bases between them.

The chain uses TRBV30 and TRBJ1-1; no clear D gene. Germline CDR1 and CDR2: GTSNPN and SVGIG (reference sequence). Deletions cut 0 bases from V and 3 bases from J, with 8 bases between. CDR3 length: 13 residues. CDR3 in amino acids: CAWSVERDTEAFF. The CDR3 DNA reads as TGTGCCTGGAGTGTTGAGAGGGACACTGAAGCTTTCTTT.

The sample holds one count of this clone. This chain uses TRBV12-1 with TRBJ2-7; the tabulated D call, TRBD1, remains unverified against the DNA. TRBV12-1 counts as a pseudogene. This CDR3 is built from 17 residues. The CDR3, as DNA: TGTGCCAGCAGCTCATATCCGGGACAGGGGCCCAACTACGAGCAGTACTTC. As protein: CASSSYPGQGPNYEQYF.

The chain joins TRBV6-1 to TRBJ2-7; D not certain. The CDR3 loop spans 15 amino acids. Trimming removed 1 base at V and 2 bases at J, with 12 bases between. The germline CDR1 and CDR2 sequences are MNHNS and SASEGT. DNA of the CDR3: TGTGCCAGCAGTGAAGAGACACATAGAACCTACGAGCAGTACTTC. It translates to CASSEETHRTYEQYF.

This rearrangement joins TRBV18 to TRBJ1-3; D remains unclear. V gave up 1 base and J gave up 0 bases, with 10 bases separating them. Germline V gene sequence: CDR1 KGHSH, CDR2 LQKENI. This CDR3 is built from 16 residues. CDR3: CASSPRAGSSGNTIYF. CDR3 nucleotides: TGTGCCAGCTCACCACGTGCAGGAAGCTCTGGAAACACCATATATTTT.

The chain has TRBV5-4 and TRBJ2-1, with TRBD1 identical over 9 bases. V was clipped by 3 bases and J by 9 bases; unmatched bases: 13. This CDR3 is 16 amino acids long. Per germline, CDR1 SGHNT and CDR2 YYREEE (reference sequence). CDR3 region: CASSSNRGRSGSEQFF. The CDR3 coding sequence is TGTGCCAGCAGCTCGAACAGGGGGCGTAGCGGTTCTGAGCAGTTCTTC. Complete variable domain (other parts from reference TRBV5-4 and TRBJ2-1): ETGVTQSPTHLIKTRGQQVTLRCSSQSGHNTVSWYQQALGQGPQFIFQYYREEENGRGNFPPRFSGLQFPNYSSELNVNALELDDSALYLCASSSNRGRSGSEQFFGPGTRLTVL.

The CDR3 region is CAWSYSRGPNEKLFF. CDR3 in DNA: TGTGCCTGGAGCTATTCGAGGGGACCTAATGAAAAACTGTTTTTT. This rearrangement joins TRBV30 to TRBJ1-4; maybe TRBD1 (5 bases). The CDR3 covers 15 residues. Trimming stripped 3 bases from V and 3 bases from J, with 14 bases between. CDR1 is GTSNPN, CDR2 SVGIG, per germline (reference sequence).

The chain has TRBV7-9 and TRBJ1-2, with TRBD1 as a possible D gene (5 bases). This CDR3 spans 13 amino acids. The V gene's germline CDR1 is SEHNR and CDR2 FQNEAQ (reference sequence). V lost 5 bases and J 6 bases, leaving 13 bases between the germline ends. Here the CDR3 reads CASSALEGNGYTF. CDR3 in DNA: TGTGCCAGCAGCGCCTTGGAGGGGAATGGCTACACCTTC.

CDR3 DNA: TGTGCCTGGAGCCCTAGCGGCACCGGGGAGCTGTTTTTT. Residues: CAWSPSGTGELFF. V and J are TRBV30 and TRBJ2-2; TRBD2 agrees at 7 bases. This CDR3 is built from 13 residues. V lost 3 bases and J lost 4; bases outside the gene matches: 2. Germline loops: CDR1 GTSNPN, CDR2 SVGIG (reference sequence).

This sequence joins TRBV19 and TRBJ1-6; 8 bases agree with TRBD1. CDR1 LNHDA and CDR2 SQIVND come from the germline V gene (reference sequence). The CDR3 extends over 14 amino acids. The V and J ends lost 3 bases and 14 bases, in that order; junction bases with no gene match: 9. The CDR3 sequence is CASSIRTGMSTLHF. CDR3 in DNA: TGTGCCAGTAGTATTAGGACAGGGATGTCGACCCTCCACTTT.

This chain connects TRBV7-3 to TRBJ2-3; weak D call: TRBD2 (5 bases). V was pared by 5 bases and J by 3 bases, with 9 bases between. CDR1 and CDR2 from the germline V gene are SGHTA and FQGTGA. This CDR3 has 13 residues. This CDR3 reads CASSPRLTDTQYF. DNA for the CDR3: TGTGCCAGCAGCCCCAGACTAACAGATACGCAGTATTTT.

DNA for the CDR3: TGCGCCAGCAGCCAAATCAGGGTTAGGACAGATACGCAGTATTTT. It codes for CASSQIRVRTDTQYF. V and J are TRBV4-1 and TRBJ2-3; a weak D match, TRBD1 (5 bases). The CDR3 runs to 15 residues. Deletions cut 2 bases from V and 3 bases from J, with 12 bases between. Per the germline V gene, CDR1 is MGHRA and CDR2 is YSYEKL.

The V gene is TRBV6-5, the J gene TRBJ2-1; D gene unclear. CDR1 is MNHEY and CDR2 is SVGAGI in the germline V gene. This CDR3 contains 13 residues. The V end was cut by 2 bases, the J end by 6 bases, with 8 bases between. The CDR3 coding sequence is TGTGCCAGCAGTTACGGGTATGGCAATGAGCAGTTCTTC. It is translated as CASSYGYGNEQFF.

This clone was seen a handful of times. The chain couples TRBV28 to TRBJ1-1, with no clear D. V lost 2 bases and J 0 bases, leaving 10 bases between the germline ends. Germline CDR1 and CDR2: MDHEN and SYDVKM. CDR3 size: 15 residues. The DNA of the CDR3 is TGTGCCAGCAGTTTAGTGGTTAGGTTGAACACTGAAGCTTTCTTT. Protein product: CASSLVVRLNTEAFF.

The chain links TRBV7-2 to TRBJ2-7; 10 nucleotides agree with TRBD2. The length of the CDR3 is 15 residues. CDR1 is SGHTA, CDR2 FQGNSA, per germline. Unmatched junction bases numbered 6, after V lost 5 bases and J lost 2 bases. CDR3 loop: CASSEGLAFTYEQYF. CDR3 coding DNA: TGTGCCAGCAGCGAGGGACTAGCGTTTACCTACGAGCAGTACTTC.

A single count supports this clone. The genes are TRBV6-5 and TRBJ1-2; no firm D call. This CDR3 is 15 amino acids long. Trimming left V 3 bases short and J 0 bases short, with 11 bases between. From germline, CDR1 is MNHEY and CDR2 SVGAGI. The CDR3 DNA reads TGTGCCAGCAGTTATTTCCCTTCGGCTAACTATGGCTACACCTTC. Translated, it gives CASSYFPSANYGYTF.

The gene calls are TRBV19 and TRBJ1-6; 7 bases are shared with TRBD1. Trimming cost V 6 bases and J 5 bases; bases outside gene matches: 7. The CDR3 contains 15 residues. Germline V gene lookup returns CDR1 LNHDA and CDR2 SQIVND (reference sequence). The CDR3 DNA sequence: TGTGCCAGTAGAGTTACGGGACAGAATAATTCACCCCTCCACTTT. The encoded protein is CASRVTGQNNSPLHF.

The rearrangement uses TRBV27 and TRBJ2-2; 12 nucleotides agree with TRBD2. The CDR3 length is 15 residues. Germline V lookup: CDR1 MNHEY, CDR2 SMNVEV (reference sequence). V was clipped by 6 bases and J by 3 bases; unmatched bases: 2. CDR3 sequence: CASRRLAGDTGELFF. The CDR3, as DNA: TGTGCCAGCAGGCGACTAGCGGGAGACACCGGGGAGCTGTTTTTT.

This chain joins TRBV4-2 and TRBJ2-3; 11 nucleotides line up with TRBD2. CDR1 and CDR2 from the germline V gene are LGHNA and YNFKEQ. The ends lost 4 bases at V and 3 bases at J; junction bases unmatched: 3. The CDR3 totals 15 residues. CDR3 loop: CASSLTSGVTDTQYF. For the CDR3, the DNA is TGTGCCAGCAGCCTGACTAGCGGGGTTACAGATACGCAGTATTTT.

The V and J genes are TRBV19 and TRBJ2-1; 7 nucleotides match TRBD2. The ends lost 3 bases at V and 8 bases at J; junction bases unmatched: 1. CDR1 and CDR2 (germline): LNHDA, SQIVND (reference sequence). This CDR3 is 12 amino acids long. The CDR3 DNA reads as TGTGCCAGTAGTATCCGGGGGGATGAGCAGTTCTTC. Protein product: CASSIRGDEQFF.

The V call is TRBV7-6, the J call TRBJ2-7; possibly TRBD2 for D (7 bases). The CDR3 is 15 amino acids. V gave up 6 bases and J gave up 3 bases, with 18 bases separating them. Germline V gene sequence: CDR1 SGHVS, CDR2 FNYEAQ. CDR3: CASSLTGGLDYEQYF. The CDR3 coding sequence is TGTGCCAGCAGTTTGACGGGGGGCCTTGACTACGAGCAGTACTTC.

The CDR3 DNA reads as TGCGCCAGCAGTAAGGGAGGCTACGAGCAGTACTTC. Its protein product is CASSKGGYEQYF. The chain carries TRBV10-2 and TRBJ2-7, with a tentative D call TRBD2 (6 bases). The CDR3 covers 12 residues. Trimming took off 5 bases at V and 3 bases at J, with 8 bases between the two ends. The V gene's germline CDR1 is WSHSY and CDR2 SAAADI.

The rearrangement links TRBV28 to TRBJ2-4; no definite D call. With 2 bases removed from V and 5 bases from J, the gap between germline ends came to 10 bases. The CDR3 is 14 amino acids. The germline CDR1 and CDR2 sequences are MDHEN and SYDVKM. CDR3 in DNA: TGTGCCAGCAGTTTAGGTGGTGGTGAAAACATTCAGTACTTC. Residues: CASSLGGGENIQYF.

In the case of this clone: This sample includes further DNA sequences coding for the same CDR3. The chain uses TRBV28 and TRBJ1-2; unclear D gene. CDR1 and CDR2 (germline): MDHEN, SYDVKM. The CDR3 runs to 12 residues. V lost 3 bases and J lost 4, with 6 bases in between. CDR3: CASSFGSYGYTF. For the CDR3, the DNA is TGTGCCAGCAGTTTTGGGTCCTATGGCTACACCTTC.

The CDR3 nucleotides read TGTGCCAGCAGCCTGGCGGACGGGACGTTTGGTTTCTTT. Amino acids: CASSLADGTFGFF. This rearrangement joins TRBV11-2 to TRBJ1-1, with D tentatively TRBD1 (5 bases). The germline CDR1 and CDR2 sequences are SGHAT and FQNNGV. This CDR3 is built from 13 residues. Trimming removed 5 bases at V and 13 bases at J, with 20 bases between.

This sequence joins TRBV6-1 and TRBJ1-5; TRBD1 matches at 9 bases. CDR1 and CDR2 from the germline V gene are MNHNS and SASEGT. With V trimmed by 3 bases and J by 3 bases, 3 bases remained unmatched. The length of the CDR3 is 15 residues. CDR3 sequence: CASSDTGGHNQPQHF. CDR3 in DNA: TGTGCCAGCAGTGACACAGGGGGCCACAATCAGCCCCAGCATTTT.

The V gene is TRBV5-1, the J gene TRBJ1-1; D ambiguous. V gave up 4 bases and J gave up 0 bases, with 7 bases separating them. The CDR3 runs 13 residues. The germline V gene has CDR1 SGHRS and CDR2 YFSETQ. The CDR3 loop reads CASSLLMNTEAFF. The CDR3 coding sequence is TGCGCCAGCAGCCTCTTGATGAACACTGAAGCTTTCTTT.

V gene TRBV5-4 combines with J gene TRBJ2-7, with 7 bases identical to TRBD1. The CDR3 totals 14 residues. After removal of 1 base from V and 0 bases from J, the junction contained 1 base not matched to a gene. Per the germline V gene, CDR1 is SGHNT and CDR2 is YYREEE (reference sequence). CDR3 coding DNA: TGTGCCAGCAGCTTGTGGGACAGCTCCTACGAGCAGTACTTC. This encodes CASSLWDSSYEQYF.

V and J are TRBV2 and TRBJ2-1; 9 bases are a match to TRBD2. Germline lookup yields CDR1 SNHLY and CDR2 FYNNEI. This CDR3 is 13 amino acids long. V shed 4 bases, J shed 16 bases, and the junction held 11 bases outside the gene matches. The CDR3 is CASSGYLAGAQFF. The DNA of the CDR3 is TGTGCCAGCAGTGGTTATTTAGCGGGGGCCCAATTCTTC.

This chain connects TRBV13 to TRBJ1-1; D is unresolved. CDR1 PRHDT and CDR2 FYEKMQ come from the germline V gene (reference sequence). The CDR3 has 14 residues. V shed 3 bases and J shed 3 bases, with 11 bases lying between them. CDR3 loop: CASSLGQWDTEAFF. The CDR3 DNA is TGTGCCAGCAGCTTGGGTCAATGGGACACTGAAGCTTTCTTT.

Points on this clone: The same CDR3 arises from other DNA sequences in this sample as well. The chain combines TRBV24-1 with TRBJ2-3, with D maybe TRBD1 (5 bases). The germline V and J ends were trimmed by 7 bases and 1 base, with 8 bases remaining between them. The CDR3 loop spans 13 amino acids. CDR1 and CDR2 from the germline V gene are KGHDR and SFDVKD. The CDR3 spells CATSDSGTDTQYF. For the CDR3, the DNA is TGTGCCACCAGCGACAGTGGCACAGATACGCAGTATTTT.

The chain recombines TRBV7-9 with TRBJ1-2; a weak D match, TRBD1 (6 bases). CDR3 length: 15 residues. From germline, CDR1 is SEHNR and CDR2 FQNEAQ (reference sequence). V gave up 10 bases and J gave up 4 bases, with 22 bases separating them. The CDR3 protein is CATIDGTWRIYGYTF. CDR3 coding DNA: TGTGCCACGATCGATGGGACATGGCGAATCTATGGCTACACCTTC.